This T cell receptor beta chain appears in the sequencing data of a study of blood T cell repertoires in COVID-19. Whole-study context: Researchers got acute and convalescent COVID-19 samples from the United States, Italy and Spain. T cells, B-cell-depleted T cells, or PBMCs supplied cDNA or gDNA.

Authors' methods: It was from reference gene primer amplification that nucleated cell counts were estimated. Clones were sequenced by immunoSEQ multiplex PCR, and TCRdb holds only the in-frame ones, with some missing. D and trimming come from the DNA, and the V and J calls and clone size come from that table. The data contain fewer than 250,000 clones, about 90% of them singletons. Trimming pared 4 bases from V and 4 bases from J, leaving 14 bases between. Germline CDR1 reads MNHEY; CDR2 reads SVGAGI. The CDR3 has 15 residues. Sequencing was performed on PBMCs or T cells enriched from blood (not recorded which). The chain joins TRBV6-5 to TRBJ2-1; possible D gene TRBD1, 6 bases. The receptor was derived from a woman aged 25-40 years who had been exposed to COVID-19. CDR3 sequence: CASSSSRGMYNEQFF. Here the CDR3 DNA reads TGTGCCAGCAGTTCAAGCAGGGGAATGTACAATGAGCAGTTCTTC.